This T cell receptor (beta chain) is drawn from a study of T cell responses to AZD1222 COVID-19 vaccine (dated by TCRdb to the early 2020s). Some background on the complete study: AZD1222 recipients given second doses at about 4 weeks or at about 12 weeks were pooled, since spike-specific TCR depth and breadth were not found to differ between the two schedules. TCR sequencing was performed for more than 230 trial participants, of whom some 200 were given two doses of AZD1222 and around 25 were given two doses of MenACWY control vaccine. Enrollment into the trials was organized by age into subgroups of 18-55, 56-69 and 70-plus years, and those subgroups contained approximately 150, 30 and 60 TCR-sequenced participants, respectively.

The time point label here, explained by the study, means: baseline before first vaccination. The vaccinee samples were drawn from two UK trials, COV001 and COV002, one of which was a single-blind randomized controlled phase 2/3 trial testing AZD1222 (ChAdOx1 nCoV-19) in healthy adults. Trial participant PBMC samples were collected at day 0 and day 28 after the second dose for TCRbeta chain sequencing. The germline V gene provides CDR1 SQVTM and CDR2 ANQGSEA. V is reduced by 6 bases and J by 1 base, leaving a spacing of 21 bases between them. Measured from the cysteine to the phenylalanine, the CDR3 is 16 residues long. Kept here is only the CDR3 DNA, which spans 48 bases and is read in frame from base 1. The CDR3 regions of human TCRbeta chains were subjected to immunosequencing. As for the authors' bioinformatics: TCRs in the repertoires were compared against a reference library of SARS-CoV-2-specific TCRs that had been generated with the MIRA antigen-specificity platform. Breadth was defined as the fraction of unique TCRs that were SARS-CoV-2-associated. Depth was defined as the fraction of total T cells that were SARS-CoV-2-associated. Using the MIRA data, every spike-specific TCR was mapped to the spike region that the TCR reacted to and assigned to either a CD4 or a CD8 class. Log10-transformed breadth and depth values were compared by one-way ANOVA with Sidak's multiple comparisons tests. Drawn from immuneACCESS, this table holds only the in-frame rearrangements with V and J called that TCRdb kept. Clones are partly lost; checked studies trace under half to an unresolved V gene and leave the rest unexplained. That table gives V, J and clone size, and the DNA gave D and trimming. In all, the sample holds more than 90,000 clones, and about nine tenths of those were seen once. The top ten clones comprise around 1.3% of the sample.

Remarks on this clone: No cognate antigen has been identified for it. Nothing much larger sits one base from this clone, and base qualities are not available.

Findings and caveats that apply to the study as a whole: The whole spike protein was spanned by vaccine-associated CD4 TCRs, and dominant responses were seen in regions 160-218 and 743-854. In the small 56-69-year group, the increase in depth fell short of significance, most likely because of low power. Conclusions about previously exposed vaccinees are limited, since just five or six AZD1222 recipients were seropositive for SARS-CoV-2 at baseline. Participants were mostly white British and included more females than males, and it was suggested by the authors that clonal diversity may have been underestimated. Because no day 14 peak-response samples were available, repertoires were characterized only after the peak T cell response. A significant rise in spike-specific TCR breadth and depth was observed after two AZD1222 doses relative to day 0 and relative to MenACWY recipients. Nearly half of unique spike-specific TCRs reportedly recognized epitopes outside regions mutated in the B.1.351 and B.1.1.7 variants.

This chain joins TRBV29-1 to TRBJ1-2; 6 matching bases give a weak D call of TRBD1. Sequenced here: peripheral blood, sampled on day 0 of AZD1222 vaccination. The sequence derives from an adult in good health. The CDR3 region reads CSVSGQTLLHNYGYTF. In nucleotide form, the sequence is TGCAGCGTCTCCGGACAGACGCTTCTCCATAACTATGGCTACACCTTC.